Following are 28 T cell receptor beta chains from one sample sequenced in a study of beta chain features in type 1 diabetes. Of the isolated RNA, all was reverse transcribed, and so the sequenced material was expressed TCRB transcripts. TCRdb keeps only in-frame clones here, not all; method: immunoSEQ multiplex PCR. The table has 300,000 to 350,000 clones, 12% to 15% seen once; the top ten hold 5.5% to 7.5%. Specimen: central memory CD4+ T cells from blood. These receptors were collected from a man aged 25 to 45 in good health.

The gene calls are TRBV6-1 and TRBJ2-4; D possibly corresponds to TRBD2 (6 bases). Trimming shortened V by 7 bases and J by 9 bases, and 19 bases separated the two germline ends. The CDR3 is made up of 14 amino acids. From germline, CDR1 is MNHNS and CDR2 SASEGT. The CDR3: CASTRRGASGIQYF. Written as DNA, the CDR3 is TGTGCCAGCACCAGGAGGGGAGCCAGCGGCATTCAGTACTTC.

A few counts support this clone. The V gene is TRBV9, the J gene TRBJ2-1; D remains unclear. V was clipped by 2 bases and J by 6 bases, with 12 bases between them. The CDR3 totals 14 residues. CDR1 is SGDLS and CDR2 is YYNGEE in the germline V gene. The DNA of the CDR3 is TGTGCCAGCAGCGTTAGTGGTAGTAGCAATGAGCAGTTCTTC. It is translated as CASSVSGSSNEQFF.

The genes are TRBV4-1 and TRBJ2-3, with TRBD2 matching over 10 bases. The CDR3 spans 16 residues. From germline, CDR1 is MGHRA and CDR2 YSYEKL. The V segment lost 1 base and the J segment 3 bases; nucleotides outside the gene matches: 4. For the CDR3, the DNA is TGCGCCAGCAGCCAAGTTACAGCGGGAGGGACAGATACGCAGTATTTT. Amino acid sequence: CASSQVTAGGTDTQYF.

This clone was counted between two and nine times. This chain links TRBV5-4 with TRBJ2-2; 9 bases match TRBD1. There are 15 residues in the CDR3. Germline V lookup: CDR1 SGHNT, CDR2 YYREEE (reference sequence). With V trimmed by 4 bases and J by 5 bases, 6 bases remained unmatched. The CDR3 bases are TGTGCCAGCAGCCGCAGGGACAGGGCAACCGGGGAGCTGTTTTTT. Its translation is CASSRRDRATGELFF.

This sequence joins TRBV5-1 and TRBJ2-7, with 7 bases identical to TRBD1. This CDR3 is built from 15 residues. Germline-derived CDR1 and CDR2 are SGHRS and YFSETQ. The ends lost 3 bases at V and 3 bases at J; junction bases unmatched: 9. The CDR3 DNA sequence: TGCGCCAGCAGCTGGGGTCGACAGGGTATCTACGAGCAGTACTTC. Residues: CASSWGRQGIYEQYF.

This clone came up many times. The V call is TRBV7-9, the J call TRBJ2-7; D unresolved. The length of the CDR3 is 11 residues. Germline CDR1 SEHNR, CDR2 FQNEAQ (reference sequence). V lost 1 base, J lost 6 bases, and 4 bases lay in between. CDR3 protein: CASSLVGEQYV. The CDR3 DNA sequence: TGTGCCAGCAGCTTAGTCGGCGAGCAGTACGTC.

V is TRBV30 and J is TRBJ2-1; 9 bases map to TRBD2. Trimming cost V 0 bases and J 11 bases; bases outside gene matches: 8. The CDR3 is made up of 14 amino acids. The germline V gene has CDR1 GTSNPN and CDR2 SVGIG (reference sequence). CDR3 nucleotide sequence: TGTGCCTGGAGTGTTGGAGGCGGGAGGGCCAAGCAGTTCTTC. Translating it yields CAWSVGGGRAKQFF.

The sample holds many counts of this clone. The V call is TRBV28, the J call TRBJ2-7, with TRBD1 identical over 11 bases. This CDR3 has 15 amino acids. Germline assignment: CDR1 MDHEN and CDR2 SYDVKM. After removal of 8 bases from V and 5 bases from J, the junction contained 11 bases not matched to a gene. The CDR3 region is CASGKGTGGINEQYF. CDR3 sequence (DNA): TGTGCCAGCGGTAAAGGGACAGGGGGTATAAACGAGCAGTACTTC.

The chain couples TRBV4-3 to TRBJ1-4, with 8 bases aligning to TRBD1. This CDR3 is 16 amino acids long. CDR1 LGHNA and CDR2 YSLEER come from the germline V gene. J was trimmed by 7 bases and V by 2 bases; bases with no gene match: 9. As DNA, the CDR3 is TGCGCCAGCAGCCAAAAAATCGGACAGGGTGGTGAAAAACTGTTTTTT. Encoded protein: CASSQKIGQGGEKLFF.

This clone has a handful of counts. This chain connects TRBV28 to TRBJ1-4; D is undetermined. Germline V CDR1 and CDR2: MDHEN, SYDVKM. The CDR3 has 13 amino acids. Between the trimmed V and J ends, which lost 5 bases and 5 bases, there was a span of 9 bases. The CDR3 bases are TGTGCCAGCAGTAGTTTGGGCAATGAAAAACTGTTTTTT. Its translation is CASSSLGNEKLFF.

Ten or more counts support this clone. The rearrangement links TRBV5-1 to TRBJ2-3, with D tentatively TRBD1 (5 bases). The CDR3 spans 16 residues. V lost 0 bases and J lost 5, with 16 bases in between. Germline V gives CDR1 SGHRS, CDR2 YFSETQ. The CDR3 spells CASSLEGQQGVDTQYF. The CDR3 DNA reads as TGCGCCAGCAGCTTGGAAGGTCAGCAGGGTGTAGATACGCAGTATTTT.

The genes are TRBV29-1 and TRBJ1-2, with D unclear. Germline CDR1 is SQVTM and CDR2 is ANQGSEA. This CDR3 is built from 14 residues. Trimming removed 1 base at V and 4 bases at J, with 13 bases between. DNA for the CDR3: TGCAGCGTTGAAGTAGGCGAGGCCAGCTATGGCTACACCTTC. It is translated as CSVEVGEASYGYTF.

This clone was observed a handful of times. The chain carries TRBV6-1 and TRBJ2-4; tentatively, D is TRBD1 or TRBD2 (5 bases each). Trimming stripped 2 bases from V and 9 bases from J, with 14 bases between. This CDR3 contains 14 residues. Per the germline V gene, CDR1 is MNHNS and CDR2 is SASEGT. This CDR3 is CASSERGFRTIQYF. CDR3 sequence (DNA): TGTGCCAGCAGTGAACGGGGCTTCCGTACCATTCAGTACTTC.

This clone was counted at least ten times. The V gene is TRBV21-1, the J gene TRBJ1-5. TRBV21-1 is tagged as a pseudogene. This CDR3 region has 14 residues. CDR3 sequence reads: CASSKGTDNQPQHF. CDR3 coding DNA: TGTGCCAGCAGCAAGGGGACTGACAATCAGCCCCAGCATTTT.

This clone was seen only a few times. The chain uses TRBV7-9 and TRBJ2-3; possibly TRBD1 for D (5 bases). The CDR3 consists of 16 residues. Trimming pared 2 bases from V and 0 bases from J, leaving 12 bases between. CDR1 SEHNR and CDR2 FQNEAQ come from the germline V gene (reference sequence). CDR3 sequence (DNA): TGTGCCAGCAGCTTAATGGCAGGGTGGAGCACAGATACGCAGTATTTT. It encodes CASSLMAGWSTDTQYF.

To note about this clone: A junction end diverges from the germline sequence, so it may reflect a read error. The chain recombines TRBV7-9 with TRBJ1-1; D remains unclear. This CDR3 region has 13 residues. CDR1 SEHNR and CDR2 FQNEAQ come from the germline V gene (reference sequence). As DNA, the CDR3 is TGCGCCAGCAGCCAAGAGGGTGGGACTGAAGCTTTCTTT. It translates to CASSQEGGTEAFF. Looking up the rest from reference TRBV7-9 and TRBJ1-1 gives the full variable domain: DTGVSQNPRHKITKRGQNVTFRCDPISEHNRLYWYRQTLGQGPEFLTYFQNEAQLEKSRLLSDRFSAERPKGSFSTLEIQRTEQGDSAMYLCASSQEGGTEAFFGQGTRLTVV.

The chain combines TRBV7-2 with TRBJ1-5, with D unresolved. The CDR3 consists of 14 residues. CDR1 and CDR2 (germline): SGHTA, FQGNSA. The V gene lost 5 bases and the J gene lost 1 base, with 9 bases spanning the gap. The CDR3 DNA sequence: TGTGCCAGCAGCCCGATTTGGAGCAATCAGCCCCAGCATTTT. Amino acids: CASSPIWSNQPQHF.

The rearrangement links TRBV7-2 to TRBJ2-7, with D tentatively TRBD1 or TRBD2 (6 bases each). V was cut by 4 bases and J by 4 bases, with 14 bases left in between. In germline, CDR1 is SGHTA, CDR2 FQGNSA. The CDR3 spans 14 residues. CDR3 sequence reads: CASSSRRGVYEQYF. DNA of the CDR3: TGTGCCAGCAGCTCCAGAAGGGGGGTTTACGAGCAGTACTTC.

The CDR3 region is CASSRATGELFF. CDR3 coding DNA: TGTGCCAGCAGCCGCGCTACCGGGGAGCTGTTTTTT. This chain connects TRBV7-2 to TRBJ2-2; D is unresolved. The ends were cut back, 5 bases at V and 5 bases at J, with 6 bases in the middle. The germline V gene encodes CDR1 SGHTA and CDR2 FQGNSA. The CDR3 loop spans 12 amino acids. Full variable domain (rest looked up from reference TRBV7-2 and TRBJ2-2): GAGVSQSPSNKVTEKGKDVELRCDPISGHTALYWYRQSLGQGLEFLIYFQGNSAPDKSGLPSDRFSAERTGGSVSTLTIQRTQQEDSAVYLCASSRATGELFFGEGSRLTVL.

The V call is TRBV5-1, the J call TRBJ2-1; no definite D call. The length of the CDR3 is 14 residues. Germline CDR1 SGHRS, CDR2 YFSETQ. V lost 0 bases and J 7 bases, leaving 11 bases between the germline ends. This CDR3 reads CASSLGQLPNEQFF. CDR3 DNA sequence: TGCGCCAGCAGCTTGGGGCAGCTACCTAATGAGCAGTTCTTC.

This clone occurred many times. This chain links TRBV29-1 with TRBJ2-2; D ambiguous. V lost 4 bases and J 2 bases, leaving 11 bases between the germline ends. The CDR3 is 14 residues long. Germline-derived CDR1 and CDR2 are SQVTM and ANQGSEA. CDR3 residues: CSVARTSNTGELFF. The DNA of the CDR3 is TGCAGCGTTGCCCGCACAAGCAACACCGGGGAGCTGTTTTTT.

This clone was observed a few times. V gene TRBV2 combines with J gene TRBJ1-4; 7 nucleotides align to TRBD1. CDR1 and CDR2 (germline): SNHLY, FYNNEI. There are 14 residues in the CDR3. J gave up 8 bases and V 6 bases, and 9 bases lay outside the gene matches. The CDR3 sequence: CASSQHRGGEKLFF. In DNA form, the CDR3 reads TGTGCCAGCAGCCAGCACAGGGGAGGCGAAAAACTGTTTTTT.

This clone was observed a few times. The chain has TRBV15 and TRBJ2-7; no reliable D call. Per the germline V gene, CDR1 is LNHNV and CDR2 is YYDKDF (reference sequence). V was shortened by 0 bases and J by 6 bases, with 9 bases between the two germline ends. The CDR3 covers 13 residues. The CDR3 sequence is CATSRDLPPEQYF. CDR3 nucleotides: TGTGCCACCAGCAGAGATCTGCCCCCCGAGCAGTACTTC.

The chain combines TRBV10-3 with TRBJ1-2; D is unclear. CDR1 and CDR2 (germline): ENHRY, SYGVKD. The CDR3 length is 14 residues. V was pared by 10 bases and J by 9 bases, with 24 bases between. CDR3 nucleotides: TGTGCCAGCAGACCGGACCGATTATCTATGAGCTACACCTTC. Translation gives CASRPDRLSMSYTF.

This clone was counted only a few times. The chain carries TRBV6-1 and TRBJ2-1; TRBD1 matches 11 bases. Losses at the gene ends were 5 bases for V and 5 bases for J; bases not matched to a gene: 5. The CDR3 runs 15 residues. Looked up from germline, CDR1 is MNHNS and CDR2 is SASEGT. The CDR3 is CASSRRDRGDNEQFF. Here the CDR3 DNA reads TGTGCCAGCAGTCGGCGGGACAGGGGGGACAATGAGCAGTTCTTC.

This clone was seen a few times. This chain joins TRBV19 and TRBJ1-4, with D tentatively TRBD1 (5 bases). The CDR3 extends over 14 amino acids. V lost 3 bases, J lost 8 bases, and 13 bases lay in between. Germline-derived CDR1 and CDR2 are LNHDA and SQIVND (reference sequence). CDR3 sequence (DNA): TGTGCCAGTAGTATCGGACCTGACAGCGAAAAACTGTTTTTT. It translates to CASSIGPDSEKLFF. The full variable domain, its missing parts supplied by reference TRBV19 and TRBJ1-4, is DGGITQSPKYLFRKEGQNVTLSCEQNLNHDAMYWYRQDPGQGLRLIYYSQIVNDFQKGDIAEGYSVSREKKESFPLTVTSAQKNPTAFYLCASSIGPDSEKLFFGSGTQLSVL.

The chain uses TRBV7-8 and TRBJ2-6, with D perhaps TRBD2 (5 bases). Germline V lookup: CDR1 SGHVS, CDR2 FQNEAQ. V lost 3 bases and J lost 2, with 17 bases in between. CDR3 size: 18 residues. Here the CDR3 DNA reads TGTGCCAGCAGCTTGAACAGCCTGAGGGTAGCTGGGGCCAACGTCCTGACTTTC. This codes for CASSLNSLRVAGANVLTF.

This clone was counted ten times or more. The chain combines TRBV27 with TRBJ2-6; TRBD1 agrees at 11 bases. This CDR3 region has 16 residues. V was pared by 4 bases and J by 2 bases, with 1 base of the junction left unmatched. CDR1 is MNHEY, CDR2 SMNVEV, per germline (reference sequence). CDR3 sequence: CASSSGQGAGANVLTF. The CDR3 DNA is TGTGCCAGCAGTTCGGGACAGGGGGCTGGGGCCAACGTCCTGACTTTC.